These 24 T cell receptor beta chains originate from one sample sequenced in a study of blood T cell repertoires in COVID-19 (dated by TCRdb to 2018 to 2020). Libraries were made using the immunoSEQ multiplex PCR assay. The clones in this table, taken by TCRdb from immuneACCESS, are in-frame only. Not every clone is retained; where verified, under half of the shortfall comes from an unresolved V gene, and the cause of the rest is unknown. For this sample the table gives fewer than 250,000 clones, of which just over 90% were detected only once. The top ten clones comprise about 1.3% of the sample. The material sequenced was peripheral blood. The receptor set was obtained from a man younger than 40 with acute or convalescent COVID-19.

The genes are TRBV19 and TRBJ1-6, with D possibly being TRBD1 (5 bases). Germline V gene data show CDR1 as LNHDA and CDR2 as SQIVND (reference sequence). V was clipped by 4 bases and J by 3 bases, with 19 bases between them. This CDR3 region has 18 residues. The CDR3 nucleotides are TGTGCCAGTAGTACTCGGCCGTCGGGGGGTTACTATAATTCACCCCTCCACTTT. It translates to CASSTRPSGGYYNSPLHF.

CDR3 in DNA: TGTGCCAGCAGCTTCTCAGACATGTACGAGCAGTACTTC. Its translation: CASSFSDMYEQYF. The chain couples TRBV11-3 to TRBJ2-7, with unresolved D. Trimming stripped 3 bases from V and 4 bases from J, with 10 bases between. This CDR3 is built from 13 residues. Germline CDR1 reads SGHNT; CDR2 reads YENEEA.

The chain is built from TRBV7-2 and TRBJ2-2; D gene unclear. Germline V gives CDR1 SGHTA, CDR2 FQGNSA. This CDR3 region has 13 residues. The V end lost 6 bases, the J end lost 4 bases, and 9 bases lay between the germline ends. This CDR3 reads CASRQTGTGELFF. CDR3 sequence (DNA): TGTGCCAGCAGACAGACCGGCACCGGGGAGCTGTTTTTT.

This clone was recorded only once. The chain joins TRBV3-1 (or the pseudogene TRBV3-2) to TRBJ2-2; D is unresolved. This CDR3 contains 12 residues. V was cut by 6 bases and J by 7 bases, with 9 bases left in between. The germline gives CDR1 LGHDT, CDR2 YNNKEL (reference sequence). As DNA, the CDR3 is TGTGCCAGCAGTCCTGCGGTCGGGGAGCTGTTTTTT. Its translation is CASSPAVGELFF.

The chain employs TRBV29-1 and TRBJ1-1; D remains unclear. Trimming left V 4 bases short and J 0 bases short, with 6 bases between. There are 12 residues in the CDR3. CDR1 is SQVTM and CDR2 is ANQGSEA in the germline V gene. CDR3 sequence (DNA): TGCAGCGTTGTGTACTTGAACACTGAAGCTTTCTTT. This translates into CSVVYLNTEAFF.

The chain couples TRBV27 to TRBJ1-1, with TRBD1 matching 7 bases. Germline assignment: CDR1 MNHEY and CDR2 SMNVEV (reference sequence). The V and J ends lost 6 bases and 1 base, in that order; junction bases with no gene match: 2. The CDR3 is 13 amino acids. This CDR3 is CASRRQGNTEAFF. The CDR3 DNA follows: TGTGCCAGCAGACGACAGGGGAACACTGAAGCTTTCTTT.

V and J are TRBV11-2 and TRBJ2-7; 7 bases agree with TRBD1. V gave up 8 bases and J gave up 6 bases; unmatched junction bases: 13. The CDR3 has 14 amino acids. Germline assignment: CDR1 SGHAT and CDR2 FQNNGV. The CDR3 loop is CASGNRGRGAEQYF. CDR3 coding DNA: TGTGCCAGCGGCAACAGGGGCCGTGGGGCCGAGCAGTACTTC.

This clone was recorded only once. The chain uses TRBV30 and TRBJ2-1; D gene uncertain. Trimming pared 2 bases from V and 8 bases from J, leaving 16 bases between. CDR1 is GTSNPN and CDR2 is SVGIG in the germline V gene (reference sequence). The CDR3 is made up of 14 amino acids. CDR3 loop: CAWSRSARIHEQFF. CDR3 nucleotides: TGTGCCTGGAGTCGATCGGCTAGAATCCATGAGCAGTTCTTC.

The rearrangement links TRBV20-1 to TRBJ1-1, with D hard to call. The CDR3 sequence is 11 residues long. Trimming shortened V by 3 bases and J by 6 bases, and 8 bases separated the two germline ends. The germline gives CDR1 DFQATT, CDR2 SNEGSKA (reference sequence). CDR3 coding DNA: TGCAGTGCTAGTGCCCCGGCTGAAGCTTTCTTT. Translated: CSASAPAEAFF.

The genes are TRBV7-9 and TRBJ1-6, with TRBD1 as a possible D gene (5 bases). The germline V gene encodes CDR1 SEHNR and CDR2 FQNEAQ (reference sequence). This CDR3 is 13 amino acids long. Between the trimmed V and J ends, which lost 6 bases and 11 bases, there was a span of 14 bases. As DNA, the CDR3 is TGTGCCAGCAGGCCAGTCCAGGGAACACCCCTCCACTTT. Translated: CASRPVQGTPLHF.

CDR3: CAWSFLPAGQGGSPLHF. CDR3 nucleotides: TGTGCCTGGAGTTTCCTCCCGGCGGGACAGGGTGGATCACCCCTCCACTTT. The rearrangement joins TRBV30 to TRBJ1-6; 9 bases fit TRBD1. Germline CDR1 GTSNPN, CDR2 SVGIG (reference sequence). This CDR3 has 17 residues. The V and J ends lost 2 bases and 10 bases, in that order; junction bases with no gene match: 15.

This chain links TRBV6-6 with TRBJ2-7, with D maybe TRBD2 (6 bases). This CDR3 is built from 15 residues. Deletions cut 4 bases from V and 0 bases from J, with 13 bases between. Per the germline V gene, CDR1 is MNHNY and CDR2 is SVGAGI (reference sequence). The CDR3 region has the DNA TGTGCCAGCAGTTTCGATATAGCGGTCTCCTACGAGCAGTACTTC. Translated: CASSFDIAVSYEQYF.

The rearrangement joins TRBV19 to TRBJ2-7; D is possibly TRBD1 (5 bases). CDR3 length equals 16 residues. Trimming took off 1 base at V and 1 base at J, with 14 bases between the two ends. From germline, CDR1 is LNHDA and CDR2 SQIVND (reference sequence). The DNA for the CDR3 is TGTGCCAGTAGTATAGGACCGGACAACCCGTCCTACGAGCAGTACTTC. It translates to CASSIGPDNPSYEQYF.

The chain recombines TRBV6-2 or TRBV6-3 with TRBJ1-2, with no clear D. This CDR3 is built from 13 residues. Trimming removed 1 base from V and 8 bases from J, with 11 bases in between. The germline CDR1 and CDR2 sequences are MNHEY and SVGEGT. The CDR3 DNA sequence: TGTGCCAGCAGTTACTTGGGGAGCTGGGGCTACACCTTC. It is translated as CASSYLGSWGYTF.

The chain couples TRBV9 to TRBJ2-3; 12 positions match TRBD2. J lost 4 bases, V lost 4 bases, and 10 bases had no gene match. Germline V gene data show CDR1 as SGDLS and CDR2 as YYNGEE. The CDR3 totals 17 residues. CDR3 nucleotide sequence: TGTGCCAGCAGCCCCGGTCGGCCTAGCGGGGGGGCAGATACGCAGTATTTT. Translated, it gives CASSPGRPSGGADTQYF.

This clone was observed once. The chain employs TRBV9 and TRBJ1-6; 7 nucleotides agree with TRBD1. The germline CDR1 and CDR2 sequences are SGDLS and YYNGEE. V dropped 2 bases and J dropped 7; count of bases not matched to a gene: 3. The CDR3 consists of 14 residues. The CDR3 region is CASSVDRVNSPLHF. The CDR3, as DNA: TGTGCCAGCAGCGTTGACAGGGTCAATTCACCCCTCCACTTT.

The chain is built from TRBV7-9 and TRBJ2-2; 10 bases map to TRBD1. Germline CDR1 SEHNR, CDR2 FQNEAQ (reference sequence). V lost 5 bases, J lost 4 bases, and 4 bases stayed unmatched. The CDR3 totals 15 residues. The CDR3 DNA follows: TGTGCCAGCAGCCCCGGGACAGGGGTCACCGGGGAGCTGTTTTTT. Protein product: CASSPGTGVTGELFF.

This clone occurred once. This chain connects TRBV6-5 to TRBJ2-7, with 7 bases matching TRBD1. CDR1 and CDR2 from the germline V gene are MNHEY and SVGAGI. J lost 2 bases, V lost 7 bases, and 8 bases had no gene match. This CDR3 is 14 amino acids long. CDR3 DNA sequence: TGTGCCAGCATAGAGGCAGGGGGACCCTACGAGCAGTACTTC. Translating gives CASIEAGGPYEQYF.

This chain joins TRBV28 and TRBJ1-6, with D unresolved. The length of the CDR3 is 15 residues. Trimming removed 3 bases at V and 7 bases at J, with 13 bases between. CDR1 is MDHEN and CDR2 is SYDVKM in the germline V gene. Here the CDR3 reads CASSFPGFANSPLHF. CDR3 DNA sequence: TGTGCCAGCAGTTTCCCCGGGTTCGCAAATTCACCCCTCCACTTT.

This clone was seen a single time. V is TRBV19 and J is TRBJ2-7; a possible D gene is TRBD1 (5 bases). The CDR3 extends over 15 amino acids. V dropped 7 bases and J dropped 2 bases, with 18 bases sitting between them. Germline values: CDR1 LNHDA, CDR2 SQIVND (reference sequence). CDR3 DNA sequence: TGTGCCAGTAAAAAAGGGGCAGCAGGAACCTACGAGCAGTACTTC. This translates into CASKKGAAGTYEQYF.

The chain combines TRBV11-1 with TRBJ2-1; TRBD1 matches at 10 bases. V dropped 5 bases and J dropped 7; count of bases not matched to a gene: 5. Germline CDR1 SGHAT, CDR2 FQDESV (reference sequence). The CDR3 loop spans 14 amino acids. CDR3 in DNA: TGTGCCAGCAGCCTTAGGGACAGGGGAAATGAGCAGTTCTTC. It codes for CASSLRDRGNEQFF.

This clone appeared a single time. The chain recombines TRBV5-1 with TRBJ1-2, with TRBD1 as a possible D gene (5 bases). Per germline, CDR1 SGHRS and CDR2 YFSETQ. This CDR3 is built from 16 residues. The germline V and J ends were trimmed by 3 bases and 7 bases, with 22 bases remaining between them. The CDR3 sequence: CASSSAGGIGAGGYTF. In nucleotides, the CDR3 is TGCGCCAGCAGCTCTGCGGGGGGTATCGGTGCGGGTGGCTACACCTTC.

This chain links TRBV2 with TRBJ1-1; tentatively, D is TRBD1 (5 bases). CDR1 is SNHLY and CDR2 is FYNNEI in the germline V gene. The CDR3 length is 13 residues. Trimming removed 10 bases at V and 6 bases at J, with 18 bases between. CDR3 nucleotides: TGTGCCACCTGCCTTGAAAGGGGCGCTGAAGCTTTCTTT. Protein: CATCLERGAEAFF. The full variable domain, in which reference TRBV2 and TRBJ1-1 provide the parts outside the CDR3, is EPEVTQTPSHQVTQMGQEVILRCVPISNHLYFYWYRQILGQKVEFLVSFYNNEISEKSEIFDDQFSVERPDGSNFTLKIRSTKLEDSAMYFCATCLERGAEAFFGQGTRLTVV.

This clone was recorded only once. This chain joins TRBV2 and TRBJ2-3, with 10 bases that match TRBD2. CDR3 length: 16 amino acids. J gave up 4 bases and V 6 bases, and 10 bases lay outside the gene matches. Germline values: CDR1 SNHLY, CDR2 FYNNEI. The CDR3 loop is CASSVPPSGSADTQYF. As DNA, the CDR3 is TGTGCCAGCAGCGTGCCCCCTAGCGGGAGCGCAGATACGCAGTATTTT.